Below are 22 T cell receptor beta chains sequenced from a single sample in a study of blood T cells in healthy people across ages. Through a sample-barcoded 5' primer and a J-beta primer mix, a second PCR was run for 7 to 11 cycles. TCRdb analysed the 5' RACE reads with MiXCR anew, one entry per CDR3 protein. The table shows over a million distinct CDR3 sequences, with approximately 42% occurring only once. The specimen sequenced was blood. These receptors all come from a woman aged 18-30 years in good health.

The rearrangement links TRBV20-1 to TRBJ1-1; possible D gene TRBD1, 5 bases. Trimming took 0 bases from V and 1 from J, leaving 12 bases between them. Germline-derived CDR1 and CDR2 are DFQATT and SNEGSKA (reference sequence). The CDR3 is 15 amino acids. For the CDR3, the DNA is TGCAGTGCTAGAGAAAGGAGACAGTGGAACACTGAAGCTTTCTTT. Translating gives CSARERRQWNTEAFF.

This clonotype turned up a few times. V is TRBV9 and J is TRBJ2-1; D is perhaps TRBD2 (6 bases). The CDR3 extends over 16 amino acids. Germline V gene data show CDR1 as SGDLS and CDR2 as YYNGEE. Trimming left V 4 bases short and J 7 bases short, with 21 bases between. CDR3 nucleotide sequence: TGTGCCAGCAGCATGAGTGAAGCGGGTCCCTGGAATGAGCAGTTCTTC. Its translation: CASSMSEAGPWNEQFF.

The chain recombines TRBV6-1 with TRBJ2-3; tentative D call: TRBD1 (6 bases). Looked up from germline, CDR1 is MNHNS and CDR2 is SASEGT. CDR3 length equals 14 residues. Trimming removed 3 bases at V and 5 bases at J, with 12 bases between. The CDR3 bases are TGTGCCAGCAGTGATTGGGACAAAAAAGATACGCAGTATTTT. The encoded protein is CASSDWDKKDTQYF.

The chain joins TRBV20-1 to TRBJ1-2; weak D call: TRBD1 (5 bases). The ends were cut back, 5 bases at V and 6 bases at J, with 16 bases in the middle. This CDR3 has 13 residues. Per the germline V gene, CDR1 is DFQATT and CDR2 is SNEGSKA (reference sequence). Here the CDR3 reads CSAGGRGEDGYTF. CDR3 DNA sequence: TGCAGTGCTGGTGGGAGGGGTGAGGATGGCTACACCTTC.

A few counts support this clonotype. This rearrangement joins TRBV27 to TRBJ1-2, with TRBD1 identical over 11 bases. Looked up from germline, CDR1 is MNHEY and CDR2 is SMNVEV (reference sequence). The CDR3 covers 16 residues. V shed 4 bases, J shed 3 bases, and the junction held 7 bases outside the gene matches. The CDR3 protein is CASSSGQGAQDYGYTF. In DNA, the CDR3 is TGTGCCAGCAGTTCCGGACAGGGGGCTCAAGACTATGGCTACACCTTC.

V gene TRBV7-9 combines with J gene TRBJ1-2; D call uncertain. The V and J ends lost 3 bases and 6 bases respectively, with 11 bases between them. Per the germline V gene, CDR1 is SEHNR and CDR2 is FQNEAQ (reference sequence). CDR3 length: 13 residues. CDR3 sequence reads: CASSLAWFNGYTF. CDR3 in DNA: TGTGCCAGCAGCTTGGCGTGGTTCAATGGCTACACCTTC.

The CDR3, as DNA: TGTGCCAGCAAACGCGGGGGGGCGGGATACAATGAGCAGTTCTTC. It yields the protein CASKRGGAGYNEQFF. V is TRBV28 and J is TRBJ2-1; 9 positions agree with TRBD2. The CDR3 sequence is 15 residues long. Germline values: CDR1 MDHEN, CDR2 SYDVKM. The V and J ends lost 7 bases and 4 bases, in that order; junction bases with no gene match: 8.

The rearrangement uses TRBV5-4 and TRBJ1-5; D gene ambiguous. Germline CDR1 and CDR2: SGHNT and YYREEE (reference sequence). CDR3 length equals 14 residues. Deletions cut 3 bases from V and 4 bases from J, with 11 bases between. The CDR3 reads CASSSLPGNQPQHF. CDR3 DNA sequence: TGTGCCAGCAGCTCCTTACCTGGGAATCAGCCCCAGCATTTT.

This clonotype showed up just a few times. This chain uses TRBV29-1 with TRBJ1-2, with D perhaps TRBD1 (5 bases). The V gene's germline CDR1 is SQVTM and CDR2 ANQGSEA. CDR3 size: 14 residues. The V end was cut by 4 bases, the J end by 8 bases, with 20 bases between. CDR3 sequence reads: CSVGSRGHPWGYTF. The DNA of the CDR3 is TGCAGCGTTGGGAGCCGCGGACACCCCTGGGGCTACACCTTC.

The chain has TRBV12-3 or TRBV12-4 and TRBJ1-1; TRBD1 might be the D (5 bases). V was cut by 11 bases and J by 0 bases, with 10 bases left in between. CDR3 length: 12 amino acids. The CDR3 sequence: CAGAGMNTEAFF. CDR3 nucleotide sequence: TGTGCCGGGGCAGGAATGAACACTGAAGCTTTCTTT.

The V and J genes are TRBV19 and TRBJ2-3; a possible D gene is TRBD2 (5 bases). V was shortened by 7 bases and J by 0 bases, with 14 bases between the two germline ends. The CDR3 covers 15 residues. The germline CDR1 and CDR2 sequences are LNHDA and SQIVND (reference sequence). CDR3 sequence reads: CASTRGVSSTDTQYF. The DNA for the CDR3 is TGTGCCAGTACCCGGGGAGTCAGTAGCACAGATACGCAGTATTTT.

In the case of this clonotype: An end of the junction does not agree with germline; a read error may underlie this. The chain links TRBV2 to TRBJ2-1, with TRBD1 identical over 9 bases. Germline V gene data show CDR1 as SNHLY and CDR2 as FYNNEI. The CDR3 runs 14 residues. The CDR3 DNA is TGTGCCAGCAGAGCGGGACAGGGCTACAATGAGCGGTTCTTC. Amino acid sequence: CASRAGQGYNERFF.

The rearrangement links TRBV6-4 to TRBJ2-1, with D possibly matching TRBD1 (6 bases). Germline V CDR1 and CDR2: MRHNA, SNTAGT. The CDR3 covers 13 residues. The germline V and J ends were trimmed by 5 bases and 4 bases, with 9 bases remaining between them. DNA of the CDR3: TGTGCCAGCAGTAGGACAGCATACAATGAGCAGTTCTTC. Its translation: CASSRTAYNEQFF.

The genes are TRBV7-9 and TRBJ2-5; TRBD1 aligns across 9 bases. CDR3 length equals 16 residues. The ends lost 3 bases at V and 5 bases at J; junction bases unmatched: 10. Germline V gene sequence: CDR1 SEHNR, CDR2 FQNEAQ (reference sequence). CDR3 nucleotide sequence: TGTGCCAGCAGCTTTAGGACACAGGGGGCAAGCGAGACCCAGTACTTC. Translated: CASSFRTQGASETQYF.

V gene TRBV29-1 combines with J gene TRBJ2-6; D gene ambiguous. The V end was cut by 7 bases, the J end by 0 bases, with 16 bases between. Looked up from germline, CDR1 is SQVTM and CDR2 is ANQGSEA. The CDR3 contains 16 residues. The CDR3 bases are TGCAGCGCCCCGGTTGCCTATGCCTCTGGGGCCAACGTCCTGACTTTC. Protein product: CSAPVAYASGANVLTF.

This clonotype turned up a few times. The V and J genes are TRBV29-1 and TRBJ2-3, with 12 bases identical to TRBD2. The V and J ends lost 3 bases and 0 bases, in that order; junction bases with no gene match: 1. CDR1 is SQVTM, CDR2 ANQGSEA, per germline. This CDR3 spans 15 amino acids. CDR3 in amino acids: CSVDGLAGSTDTQYF. The CDR3 DNA is TGCAGCGTTGATGGACTAGCGGGGAGCACAGATACGCAGTATTTT.

The rearrangement uses TRBV12-3 or TRBV12-4 and TRBJ2-3; D gene ambiguous. Trimming cost V 7 bases and J 1 base, with 18 bases left between them. CDR3 length: 16 residues. This CDR3 reads CASTPRPGRGTDTQYF. The CDR3 nucleotides are TGTGCCAGCACCCCCCGGCCCGGACGTGGCACAGATACGCAGTATTTT.

The chain employs TRBV2 and TRBJ2-3, with D maybe TRBD1 (7 bases). The CDR3 runs 18 residues. The germline V gene encodes CDR1 SNHLY and CDR2 FYNNEI. Between the trimmed V and J ends, which lost 6 bases and 1 base, there was a span of 23 bases. The CDR3 sequence is CASSPWPGGLQGTDTQYF. In DNA, the CDR3 is TGTGCCAGCAGCCCATGGCCAGGGGGGCTACAGGGCACAGATACGCAGTATTTT.

Concerning this clonotype: An end of the junction differs from the germline gene, which may be a read error. The V gene is TRBV7-2, the J gene TRBJ2-5; D might be TRBD1 (6 bases). The J call could be wrong; TRBJ2-7 is a better fit for the DNA end. The CDR3 totals 15 residues. CDR1 and CDR2 from the germline V gene are SGHTA and FQGNSA. The CDR3: CACSLRRGQPYEQYF. The CDR3 bases are TGTGCCTGCAGCTTAAGGCGTGGACAGCCCTACGAGCAGTACTTC.

This sequence joins TRBV5-4 and TRBJ2-3; D might be TRBD2 (5 bases). Germline-derived CDR1 and CDR2 are SGHNT and YYREEE (reference sequence). The CDR3 totals 13 residues. Trimming stripped 4 bases from V and 4 bases from J, with 10 bases between. This chain's CDR3 is CASSREPADTQYF. DNA of the CDR3: TGTGCCAGCAGCCGGGAACCGGCAGATACGCAGTATTTT.

The chain combines TRBV6-2 or TRBV6-3 with TRBJ2-5; 14 nucleotides line up with TRBD2. CDR1 MNHEY and CDR2 SVGEGT come from the germline V gene. This CDR3 is 14 amino acids long. V was clipped by 8 bases and J by 4 bases; unmatched bases: 3. The DNA for the CDR3 is TGTGCCAGCCAAGGGACTAGCGGGGGAGAGACCCAGTACTTC. Its protein product is CASQGTSGGETQYF.

The chain combines TRBV12-3 or TRBV12-4 with TRBJ1-1; D perhaps matches TRBD1 (6 bases). Trimming left V 6 bases short and J 7 bases short, with 18 bases between. CDR3 length: 14 residues. The CDR3 sequence: CASSSSGGRDEAFF. The CDR3 coding sequence is TGTGCCAGCAGCTCGTCCGGGGGCAGGGATGAAGCTTTCTTT.